The rows below give T cell receptor beta chains drawn from one sample of a study of response to subunit inactivated influenza vaccine. From the RT-PCR reads, TCRdb called clonotypes with MiXCR, one entry per CDR3 protein. The sample carries around 530,000 distinct CDR3 sequences, 16% recorded once. The sequencing used CD4+ T cells sorted from PBMCs, collected less than 25 months after vaccination. The receptors were sampled from a man between 50 and 70 years old who received an inactivated influenza vaccine. Each CDR3 is given with its conserved first and last residue. The D gene is left open where the match is weak. For some rows the clone size is stated as once, few or many, or as a class when expanded; others skip it.

d_gene	v_gene	j_gene	abundance	CDR3aa	CDR3nt
TRBD2	TRBV6-5	TRBJ2-7	few	CASSYRGTSGGTFYEQYF	TGTGCCAGCAGTTACCGTGGGACTAGCGGGGGCACTTTCTACGAGCAGTACTTC
.	TRBV7-2	TRBJ2-1	.	CASSPGTQNNEQFF	TGTGCCAGCAGCCCCGGGACTCAGAACAATGAGCAGTTCTTC
.	TRBV9	TRBJ2-3	many	CASSVRQTDTQYF	TGTGCCAGCAGCGTCCGACAAACAGATACGCAGTATTTT
.	TRBV7-2	TRBJ2-1	few	CASSQSRSSYNEQFF	TGTGCCAGCAGCCAAAGCAGAAGCTCCTACAATGAGCAGTTCTTC
.	TRBV5-1	TRBJ2-1	few	CASSLGRSNEQFF	TGCGCCAGCAGCTTGGGTCGCTCCAATGAGCAGTTCTTC
.	TRBV28	TRBJ2-3	.	CASRSVTDTQYF	TGTGCCAGCAGGTCCGTCACAGATACGCAGTATTTT
.	TRBV3-1	TRBJ2-7	few	CASSLRRTLYEQYF	TGTGCCAGCAGCCTCCGCCGCACGCTCTACGAGCAGTACTTC
TRBD2	TRBV29-1	TRBJ2-7	few	CSVTLGTSGAYEQYF	TGCAGCGTGACCCTCGGGACTAGCGGAGCCTACGAGCAGTACTTC
TRBD2	TRBV6-2/TRBV6-3	TRBJ2-1	few	CASSYVAGGIDNEQFF	TGTGCCAGCAGTTACGTGGCGGGGGGGATTGACAATGAGCAGTTCTTC
TRBD2	TRBV10-1	TRBJ2-5	few	CASSAAIAGPSQETQYF	TGCGCCAGCAGTGCGGCAATAGCGGGACCGTCCCAAGAGACCCAGTACTTC
TRBD1	TRBV7-8	TRBJ2-3	once	CASSVSRDSSTDTQYF	TGTGCCAGCAGCGTATCCCGGGACAGTAGCACAGATACGCAGTATTTT
.	TRBV9	TRBJ2-7	.	CASSPRGEFDYEQYF	TGTGCCAGCAGCCCCCGAGGAGAGTTCGACTACGAGCAGTACTTC
TRBD1	TRBV5-1	TRBJ2-5	few	CASSLPLGTGQETQYF	TGCGCCAGCAGCCTACCCCTCGGGACAGGGCAAGAGACCCAGTACTTC
TRBD1	TRBV5-1	TRBJ1-4	few	CASSSGTGGNWKLFF	TGCGCCAGCAGCTCCGGGACAGGGGGCAATTGGAAACTGTTTTTT
.	TRBV6-1	TRBJ1-2	many	CASSETGIYGYTF	TGTGCCAGCAGTGAAACAGGGATCTATGGCTACACCTTC
.	TRBV7-8	TRBJ1-6	.	CASSSVARPYNSPLHF	TGTGCCAGCAGCTCCGTGGCCAGACCCTATAATTCACCCCTCCACTTT
.	TRBV20-1	TRBJ1-6	few	CSAELTVVNSPLHF	TGCAGTGCGGAATTGACCGTAGTTAATTCACCCCTCCACTTT
TRBD1	TRBV20-1	TRBJ2-7	.	CSAMNRGSYEQYF	TGCAGTGCCATGAACAGGGGCTCCTACGAGCAGTACTTC
TRBD2	TRBV7-2	TRBJ2-2	.	CASSPLAGGHTGELFF	TGTGCCAGCAGCCCACTAGCGGGGGGGCATACCGGGGAGCTGTTTTTT
.	TRBV29-1	TRBJ1-1	.	CSVTAGTAGTEAFF	TGCAGCGTCACCGCCGGGACCGCCGGCACTGAAGCTTTCTTT
.	TRBV18	TRBJ2-5	many	CASSPAETQYF	TGTGCCAGCAGTCCGGCGGAGACCCAGTACTTC
.	TRBV6-1	TRBJ1-5	.	CASRDDTSNQPQHF	TGTGCCAGCAGAGACGACACAAGCAATCAGCCCCAGCATTTT
.	TRBV7-9	TRBJ2-1	few	CASSLEAGKKFF	TGTGCCAGCAGCTTAGAGGCGGGGAAGAAGTTCTTC
TRBD2	TRBV18	TRBJ2-7	.	CASSAGTSAEQYF	TGTGCCAGCTCAGCCGGGACTAGCGCCGAGCAGTACTTC
.	TRBV5-6	TRBJ1-2	many	CASSSQGRSVNGYTF	TGTGCCAGCAGCTCCCAGGGACGCTCCGTGAATGGCTACACCTTC
.	TRBV5-1	TRBJ1-2	many	CASSLEVVGHGYTF	TGCGCCAGCAGCTTGGAAGTAGTGGGACATGGCTACACCTTC
.	TRBV29-1	TRBJ1-5	.	CSVGPGDQPQHF	TGCAGCGTTGGGCCAGGGGATCAGCCCCAGCATTTT
TRBD1	TRBV29-1	TRBJ2-1	many	CSAGQGAGEQFF	TGCAGCGCCGGACAGGGGGCTGGTGAGCAGTTCTTC
.	TRBV19	TRBJ2-6	.	CASAQGYFSSGANVLTF	TGTGCCAGTGCCCAGGGGTATTTCAGCTCTGGGGCCAACGTCCTGACTTTC
.	TRBV7-2	TRBJ2-7	many	CASSSDSIPSYEQYF	TGTGCCAGCAGCAGCGACTCGATCCCTTCCTACGAGCAGTACTTC
.	TRBV12-3/TRBV12-4	TRBJ2-2	.	CASSLRRSGELFF	TGTGCCAGCAGTTTGAGAAGGTCCGGGGAGCTGTTTTTT
.	TRBV21-1	TRBJ2-7	few	CASSQKGHRGSYEQYF	TGTGCCAGCAGCCAAAAGGGACACAGGGGGTCCTACGAGCAGTACTTC
TRBD1	TRBV12-3/TRBV12-4	TRBJ1-4	few	CASSLANRGNEKLFF	TGTGCCAGCAGTTTAGCCAACAGGGGTAATGAAAAACTGTTTTTT
.	TRBV10-3	TRBJ1-1	.	CAISSMRDTEAFF	TGTGCCATCAGTTCGATGAGGGACACTGAAGCTTTCTTT
.	TRBV18	TRBJ1-2	few	CASSPWDKKDSPNYGYTF	TGTGCCAGCTCACCATGGGACAAAAAGGATTCTCCTAACTATGGCTACACCTTC
.	TRBV7-2	TRBJ1-1	many	CASSLAAGDTEAFF	TGTGCCAGCAGCTTAGCGGCCGGGGATACTGAAGCTTTCTTT
.	TRBV5-1	TRBJ2-2	few	CASSSHGTTGELFF	TGCGCCAGCAGCTCCCACGGCACAACCGGGGAGCTGTTTTTT
.	TRBV7-2	TRBJ2-5	.	CASSLAQFRTAQETQYF	TGTGCCAGCAGCTTAGCGCAGTTTAGGACAGCCCAAGAGACCCAGTACTTC
.	TRBV12-3/TRBV12-4	TRBJ1-6	.	CASSLESNNSPLHF	TGTGCCAGCAGTTTAGAATCGAATAATTCACCCCTCCACTTT
.	TRBV29-1	TRBJ1-5	few	CSVVEAGLGQPQHF	TGCAGCGTTGTTGAGGCAGGGCTAGGTCAGCCCCAGCATTTT
.	TRBV7-8	TRBJ1-1	few	CASSLEVDTEAFF	TGTGCCAGCAGCTTAGAAGTGGACACTGAAGCTTTCTTT
TRBD1	TRBV7-8	TRBJ1-5	.	CASSVTRGQEPQHF	TGTGCCAGCAGCGTAACCAGGGGGCAGGAGCCCCAGCATTTT
.	TRBV10-1	TRBJ1-1	.	CASSEPRATEAFF	TGCGCCAGCAGTGAGCCCAGGGCCACTGAAGCTTTCTTT
TRBD1	TRBV6-5	TRBJ2-7	.	CAGRYRGTTNWGSYEQYF	TGTGCCGGCAGATACAGGGGAACAACAAACTGGGGGTCCTACGAGCAGTACTTC
.	TRBV28	TRBJ2-6	.	CASSLSLGRGKGLAGANVLTF	TGTGCCAGCAGTTTAAGTCTTGGCAGGGGCAAAGGATTAGCTGGGGCCAACGTCCTGACTTTC
TRBD1	TRBV6-5	TRBJ2-7	.	CASSYVGTGVSEQYF	TGTGCCAGCAGTTACGTTGGGACAGGGGTATCAGAGCAGTACTTC
.	TRBV3-1	TRBJ1-1	few	CASSKTGARDTEAFF	TGTGCCAGCAGTAAGACCGGGGCCCGGGACACTGAAGCTTTCTTT
.	TRBV5-8	TRBJ1-3	.	CASSRHLGQLSGNTIYF	TGTGCCAGCAGCAGACATCTTGGACAGCTCTCTGGAAACACCATATATTTT
.	TRBV20-1	TRBJ1-1	.	CSARGGGARTEAFF	TGCAGTGCTAGAGGCGGAGGGGCTAGGACTGAAGCTTTCTTT
TRBD1	TRBV27	TRBJ1-6	few	CASTRTGNSPLHF	TGTGCCAGCACTAGGACAGGGAATTCACCCCTCCACTTT
.	TRBV10-3	TRBJ2-3	many	CANSPPENPDTQYF	TGTGCCAACTCCCCCCCGGAGAACCCAGATACGCAGTATTTT
.	TRBV6-1	TRBJ2-7	.	CASRQDGPTYEQYF	TGTGCCAGCAGACAGGATGGGCCTACCTACGAGCAGTACTTC
.	TRBV5-1	TRBJ2-3	.	CTSSSGPTDTQYF	TGCACCAGCAGCTCGGGACCTACAGATACGCAGTATTTT